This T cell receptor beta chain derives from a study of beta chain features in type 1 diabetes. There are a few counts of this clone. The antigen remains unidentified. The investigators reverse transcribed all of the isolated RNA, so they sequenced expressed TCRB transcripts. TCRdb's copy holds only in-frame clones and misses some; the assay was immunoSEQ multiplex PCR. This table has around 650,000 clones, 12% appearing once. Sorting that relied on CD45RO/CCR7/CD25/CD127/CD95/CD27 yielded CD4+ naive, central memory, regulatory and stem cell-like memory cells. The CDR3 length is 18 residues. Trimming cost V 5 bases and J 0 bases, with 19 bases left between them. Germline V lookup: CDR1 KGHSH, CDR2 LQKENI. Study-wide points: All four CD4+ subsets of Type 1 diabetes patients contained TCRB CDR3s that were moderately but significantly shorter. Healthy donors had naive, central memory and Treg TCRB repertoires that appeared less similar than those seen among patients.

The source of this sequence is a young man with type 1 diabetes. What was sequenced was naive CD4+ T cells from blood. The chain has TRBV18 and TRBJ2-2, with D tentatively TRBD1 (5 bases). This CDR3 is CASSVDEPRTPNTGELFF. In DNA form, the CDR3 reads TGTGCCAGCTCAGTCGACGAACCCCGGACACCGAACACCGGGGAGCTGTTTTTT.